Detailed here is one T cell receptor beta chain. Its antigen is not known. This sample is part of a study of early T cells in non-severe SARS-CoV-2 infection. Study-level background: Sequenced bulk RNA came from whole blood that was unsorted, and chains were unpaired.

Regarding the study as a whole: The study's VDJdb matching favored anti-spike CD8 responses and missed private and CD4 specificities.

This CDR3 contains 15 residues. V lost 0 bases to trimming and J lost 3 bases, with 8 bases between them. The germline gives CDR1 LNHDA, CDR2 SQIVND (reference sequence). In the library, individual cDNA molecules carried attached unique molecular identifiers. TCRdb re-called the 5' RACE reads with MiXCR, one entry per CDR3 protein. The table shows approximately 99,000 distinct CDR3 sequences, with 9.5% to 13% occurring only once. The sequence was obtained from an adult who was a healthcare worker with PCR-confirmed SARS-CoV-2 infection or an uninfected control (not recorded which). Sequencing input: whole blood. The chain joins TRBV19 to TRBJ2-2; D not resolved. Here the CDR3 reads CASSIDQEDTGELFF. In DNA, the CDR3 is TGTGCCAGTAGTATAGATCAAGAGGACACCGGGGAGCTGTTTTTT.